The TCR beta chain described here comes from a study of PD-1 blockade in classical Hodgkin lymphoma. Overall study findings and caveats: CD4+ TCR diversity climbed significantly by C4D1, unlike CD8+ TCR diversity. Lower baseline TCR diversity was reported for newly diagnosed patients than for healthy donors. It was among complete responders that baseline diversity resembled that of newly diagnosed patients.

TCRdb keeps only in-frame clones here, not all; method: immunoSEQ multiplex PCR. This table has about 40,000 clones, over 65% appearing once. The CDR3 covers 15 residues. Looked up from germline, CDR1 is SGHDT and CDR2 is YYEEEE. V was trimmed by 1 base and J by 4 bases, leaving 11 bases between them. As concerns this clone: Antigen specificity is unknown.

Relapse after autologous stem cell transplantation occurred in every patient, and brentuximab vedotin exposure varied. Under best response, outcomes were complete response, partial response or progressive disease. This sequence was found in a human donor with classical Hodgkin lymphoma. The source was peripheral blood mononuclear cells (PBMCs), collected at baseline. This chain joins TRBV5-6 and TRBJ2-2; D is unresolved. The CDR3 sequence: CASSLIGSSTGELFF. CDR3 in DNA: TGTGCCAGCAGCTTGATCGGCTCTAGCACCGGGGAGCTGTTTTTT.